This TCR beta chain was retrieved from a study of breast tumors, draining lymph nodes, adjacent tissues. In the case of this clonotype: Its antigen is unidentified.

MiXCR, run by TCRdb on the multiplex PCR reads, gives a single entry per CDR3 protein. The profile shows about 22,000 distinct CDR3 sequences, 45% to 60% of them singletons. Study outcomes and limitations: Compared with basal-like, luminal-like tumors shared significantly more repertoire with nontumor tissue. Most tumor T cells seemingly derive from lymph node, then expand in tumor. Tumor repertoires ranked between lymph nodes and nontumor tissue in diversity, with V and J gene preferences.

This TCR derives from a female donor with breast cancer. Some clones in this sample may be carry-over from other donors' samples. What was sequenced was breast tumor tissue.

This CDR3 reads CASSPTGSSYEQYF. In DNA form, the CDR3 reads TGTGCCAGTAGTCCGACAGGATCTTCCTACGAGCAGTACTTC. The chain carries TRBV19 and TRBJ2-7; maybe TRBD1 (6 bases). V lost 5 bases to trimming and J lost 1 base, with 12 bases between them. The germline V gene encodes CDR1 LNHDA and CDR2 SQIVND (reference sequence). This CDR3 contains 14 residues.